This paragraph reports one T cell receptor beta chain. The sample has other DNA sequences that encode this CDR3 too. This specimen comes from a study of blood T cell repertoires in COVID-19. Study-level background: The samples span acute and convalescent COVID-19 from the United States, Italy and Spain. T cells, B-cell-depleted T cells, or PBMCs supplied cDNA or gDNA.

Original methodology: Reference gene primers were amplified, and this amplification served to estimate nucleated cell counts. Generated by immunoSEQ multiplex PCR, the TCRdb table keeps only in-frame clones and is missing some. Clone size and the V and J calls come from that table; the DNA yielded D and trimming. Altogether about 300,000 clones are present, roughly 82% being singletons, with the ten largest covering 1.5% to 2%. CDR3 length: 13 amino acids. Germline V gives CDR1 SGHRS, CDR2 YFSETQ. Trimming removed 4 bases at V and 2 bases at J, with 9 bases between. The source is a woman in her 50s with acute or convalescent COVID-19. The sample comprised peripheral blood. This rearrangement joins TRBV5-1 to TRBJ1-1, with D tentatively TRBD1 (5 bases). This chain's CDR3 is CASSLQANTEAFF. As DNA, the CDR3 is TGCGCCAGCAGCCTACAGGCAAACACTGAAGCTTTCTTT.